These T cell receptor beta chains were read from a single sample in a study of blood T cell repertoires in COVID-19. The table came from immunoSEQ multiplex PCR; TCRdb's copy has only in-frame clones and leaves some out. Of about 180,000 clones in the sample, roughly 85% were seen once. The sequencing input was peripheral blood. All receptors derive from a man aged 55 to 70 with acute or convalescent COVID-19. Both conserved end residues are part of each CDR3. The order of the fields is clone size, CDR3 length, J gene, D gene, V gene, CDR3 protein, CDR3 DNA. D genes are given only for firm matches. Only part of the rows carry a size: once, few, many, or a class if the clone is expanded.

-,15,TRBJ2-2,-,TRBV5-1,CASSLEAGRTGELFF,TGCGCCAGCAGCTTGGAGGCGGGGCGGACCGGGGAGCTGTTTTTT
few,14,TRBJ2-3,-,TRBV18,CASFRDWNTDTQYF,TGTGCCAGCTTCCGGGACTGGAACACAGATACGCAGTATTTT
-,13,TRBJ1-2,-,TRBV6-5,CASRNTGRTMHTF,TGTGCCAGCAGAAATACTGGGCGGACTATGCACACCTTC
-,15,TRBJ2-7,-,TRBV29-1,CSVADGHQSSYEQYF,TGCAGCGTGGCGGATGGACACCAAAGCTCCTACGAGCAGTACTTC
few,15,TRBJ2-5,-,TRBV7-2,CASSPSQGFLETQYF,TGTGCCAGCAGCCCGTCCCAGGGTTTTCTAGAGACCCAGTACTTC
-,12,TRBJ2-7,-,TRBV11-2,CASSLVRGEQYF,TGTGCCAGCAGCTTAGTTAGGGGAGAGCAGTACTTC
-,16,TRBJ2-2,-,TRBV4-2,CASSQESRRNTGELFF,TGTGCCAGCAGCCAAGAAAGCAGGCGGAACACCGGGGAGCTGTTTTTT
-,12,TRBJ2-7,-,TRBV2,CASGRSSYEQYF,TGTGCCAGCGGGAGGAGCTCCTACGAGCAGTACTTC
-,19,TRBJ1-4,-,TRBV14,CASSQDPPALRGPREKLFF,TGTGCCAGCAGCCAAGATCCCCCCGCACTCCGGGGTCCCAGAGAAAAACTGTTTTTT
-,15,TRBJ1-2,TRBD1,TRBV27,CASSPWTGVSYGYTF,TGTGCCAGCAGTCCATGGACAGGGGTGAGCTATGGCTACACCTTC
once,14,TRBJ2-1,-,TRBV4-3,CASSQQGLFNEQFF,TGCGCCAGCAGCCAACAGGGGCTATTCAATGAGCAGTTCTTC
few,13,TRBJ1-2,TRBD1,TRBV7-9,CASSTPGGYGYTF,TGTGCCAGCAGTACCCCAGGGGGCTATGGCTACACCTTC
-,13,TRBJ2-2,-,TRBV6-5,CARQDTNTGELFF,TGTGCCAGACAGGACACCAACACCGGGGAGCTGTTTTTT
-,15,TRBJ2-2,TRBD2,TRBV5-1,CASRASGIGTGELFF,TGCGCCAGCAGGGCTAGCGGAATTGGGACCGGGGAGCTGTTTTTT
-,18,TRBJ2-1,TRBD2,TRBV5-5,CASSFSILAGGGYNEQFF,TGTGCCAGCAGCTTCAGCATACTAGCGGGAGGGGGATACAATGAGCAGTTCTTC
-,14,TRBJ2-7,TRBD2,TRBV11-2,CASSPTTGGYEQYF,TGTGCCAGCAGCCCCACCACGGGGGGCTACGAGCAGTACTTC
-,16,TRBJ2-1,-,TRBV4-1,CASSPAGLDSYNEQFF,TGCGCCAGCAGCCCGGCGGGGCTCGACTCCTACAATGAGCAGTTCTTC
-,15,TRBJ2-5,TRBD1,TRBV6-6,CASSEGQGGQETQYF,TGTGCCAGCAGTGAGGGACAGGGCGGACAAGAGACCCAGTACTTC
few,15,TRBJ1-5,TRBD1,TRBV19,CASSRDRTRHQPQHF,TGTGCCAGTAGCCGGGACAGGACAAGGCATCAGCCCCAGCATTTT
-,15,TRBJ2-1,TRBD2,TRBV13,CASSLGAGVGNEQFF,TGTGCCAGCAGCTTAGGTGCGGGAGTGGGGAATGAGCAGTTCTTC
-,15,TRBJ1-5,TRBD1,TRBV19,CASSMGQVFNQPQHF,TGTGCCAGTAGTATGGGACAGGTCTTCAATCAGCCCCAGCATTTT
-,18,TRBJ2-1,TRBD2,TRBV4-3,CASSRDPSGRVRLEEQFF,TGCGCCAGCAGCCGAGACCCTAGCGGGAGGGTCCGATTAGAGGAGCAGTTCTTC
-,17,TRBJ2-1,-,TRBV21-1,CASSKRVTSGIYNEQFF,TGTGCCAGCAGCAAACGGGTGACTAGCGGGATCTACAATGAGCAGTTCTTC
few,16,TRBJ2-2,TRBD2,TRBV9,CASSPASGRDTGELFF,TGTGCCAGCAGCCCTGCTAGCGGGAGGGACACCGGGGAGCTGTTTTTT
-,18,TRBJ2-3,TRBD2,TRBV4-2,CASSQVGSGRALSDTQYF,TGTGCCAGCAGCCAAGTTGGGAGCGGGAGGGCCCTCTCAGATACGCAGTATTTT
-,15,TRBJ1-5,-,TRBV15,CATSRDLGGNQPQHF,TGTGCCACCAGCAGAGATCTCGGGGGCAATCAGCCCCAGCATTTT
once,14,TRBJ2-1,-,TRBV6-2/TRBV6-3,CASSSYFLGGEQFF,TGTGCCAGCAGTTCCTATTTCCTAGGCGGTGAGCAGTTCTTC
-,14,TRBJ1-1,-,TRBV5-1,CASSLVALGTEAFF,TGCGCCAGCAGCTTGGTAGCCCTTGGCACTGAAGCTTTCTTT
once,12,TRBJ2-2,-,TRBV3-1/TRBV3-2,CASSHPSGELFF,TGTGCCAGCAGCCACCCCTCCGGGGAGCTGTTTTTT
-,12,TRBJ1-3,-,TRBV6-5,CASRSSGNTIYF,TGTGCTAGCCGGAGCTCTGGAAACACCATATATTTT
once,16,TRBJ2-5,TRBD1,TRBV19,CASSIRGQGLVATQYF,TGTGCCAGTAGTATAAGGGGACAGGGCTTAGTTGCGACCCAGTACTTC
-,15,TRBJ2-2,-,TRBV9,CASSPTPGRAGELFF,TGTGCCAGCAGTCCCACCCCCGGTCGCGCCGGGGAGCTGTTTTTT
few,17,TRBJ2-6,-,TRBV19,CASSRDTTYSGANVLTF,TGTGCCAGTAGCCGGGACACCACATACTCTGGGGCCAACGTCCTGACTTTC
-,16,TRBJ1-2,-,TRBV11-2,CASSLDIGIANYGYTF,TGTGCCAGCAGCTTAGATATCGGGATAGCTAACTATGGCTACACCTTC
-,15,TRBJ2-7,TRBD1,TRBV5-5,CASSLQGKGVYEQYF,TGTGCCAGCAGCCTACAGGGGAAGGGTGTTTACGAGCAGTACTTC
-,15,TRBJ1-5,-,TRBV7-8,CASSLALSGNQPQHF,TGTGCCAGCAGCTTAGCGCTGTCAGGTAATCAGCCCCAGCATTTT
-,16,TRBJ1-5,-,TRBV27,CASSPPPRYGNQPQHF,TGTGCCAGCAGTCCGCCCCCGCGGTATGGCAATCAGCCCCAGCATTTT
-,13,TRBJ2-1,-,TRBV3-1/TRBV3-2,CASSANRVLEQFF,TGTGCCAGCAGCGCAAACAGGGTACTGGAGCAGTTCTTC
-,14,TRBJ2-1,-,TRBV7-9,CASRNRGGNNEQFF,TGTGCCAGCAGGAACCGGGGCGGGAACAATGAGCAGTTCTTC
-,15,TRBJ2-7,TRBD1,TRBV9,CASSVAGTGSGEQYF,TGTGCCAGCAGCGTAGCGGGGACAGGGAGTGGGGAGCAGTACTTC
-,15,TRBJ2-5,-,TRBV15,CATSRDIDRRGAQYF,TGTGCCACCAGCAGAGACATAGACAGGAGAGGGGCCCAGTACTTC
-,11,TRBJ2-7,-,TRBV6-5,CASSYRGEQYF,TGTGCCAGCAGTTACAGGGGGGAGCAGTACTTC
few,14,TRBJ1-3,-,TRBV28,CASTHSGAGNTIYF,TGTGCCAGCACCCATTCAGGGGCTGGAAACACCATATATTTT
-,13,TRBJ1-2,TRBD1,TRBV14,CASSLRTGGGYTF,TGTGCCAGCAGCCTAAGGACAGGGGGTGGCTACACCTTC
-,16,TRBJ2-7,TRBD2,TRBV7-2,CASSLATGTSRYEQYF,TGTGCCAGCAGCTTAGCTACCGGGACTAGTCGTTACGAGCAGTACTTC
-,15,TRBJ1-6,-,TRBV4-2,CASSQDQWGRSPLHF,TGTGCCAGCAGCCAAGATCAATGGGGGAGGTCACCCCTCCACTTT